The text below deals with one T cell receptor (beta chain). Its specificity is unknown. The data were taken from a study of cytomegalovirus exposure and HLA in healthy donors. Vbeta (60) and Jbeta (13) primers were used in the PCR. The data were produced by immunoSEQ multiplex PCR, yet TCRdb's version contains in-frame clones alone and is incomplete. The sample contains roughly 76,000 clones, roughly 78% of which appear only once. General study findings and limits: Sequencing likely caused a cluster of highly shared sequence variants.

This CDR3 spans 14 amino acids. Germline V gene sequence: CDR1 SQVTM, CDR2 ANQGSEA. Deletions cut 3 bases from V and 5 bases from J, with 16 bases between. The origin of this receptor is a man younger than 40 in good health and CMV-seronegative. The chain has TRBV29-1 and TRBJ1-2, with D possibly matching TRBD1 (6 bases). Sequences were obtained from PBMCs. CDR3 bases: TGCAGCGTTGAGGCGGGCGGACAGATATATGGCTACACCTTC. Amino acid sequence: CSVEAGGQIYGYTF.